This TCR beta chain originates from a study of T cell changes during pregnancy in multiple sclerosis. Per the germline V gene, CDR1 is SGHAT and CDR2 is FQNNGV. The CDR3 contains 13 residues. V was trimmed by 2 bases and J by 6 bases, leaving 8 bases between them. Sequencing was performed with immunoSEQ multiplex PCR; in TCRdb, only in-frame clones are kept and a portion is missing. Of 40,000 to 55,000 clones in the sample, around 90% were seen once. A remark on this clone: The sample carries other DNA sequences with the same CDR3.

This clonotype was obtained from a female donor in good health, enrolled as a control in a pregnancy study. Sample: peripheral blood, taken in the second trimester of pregnancy. The chain couples TRBV11-2 to TRBJ1-5; D not resolved. The CDR3, as DNA: TGTGCCAGCAGCTTACACCGGTCTCAGCCCCAGCATTTT. As protein: CASSLHRSQPQHF.